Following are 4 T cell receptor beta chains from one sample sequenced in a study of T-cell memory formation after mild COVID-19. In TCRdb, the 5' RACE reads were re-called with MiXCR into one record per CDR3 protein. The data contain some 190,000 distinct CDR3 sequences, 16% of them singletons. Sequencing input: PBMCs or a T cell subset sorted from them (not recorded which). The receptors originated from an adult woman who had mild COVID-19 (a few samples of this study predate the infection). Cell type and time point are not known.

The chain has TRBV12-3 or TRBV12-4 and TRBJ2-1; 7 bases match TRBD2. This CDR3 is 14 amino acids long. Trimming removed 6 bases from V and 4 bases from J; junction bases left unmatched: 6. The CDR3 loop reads CASSIPGGYNEQFF. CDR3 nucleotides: TGTGCCAGCAGCATACCCGGGGGGTACAATGAGCAGTTCTTC.

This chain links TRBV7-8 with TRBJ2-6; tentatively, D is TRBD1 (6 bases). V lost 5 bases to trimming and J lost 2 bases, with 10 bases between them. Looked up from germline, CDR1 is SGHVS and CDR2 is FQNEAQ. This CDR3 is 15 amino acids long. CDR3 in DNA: TGTGCCAGCAGCGTACAGGGTACTGGGGCCAACGTCCTGACTTTC. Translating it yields CASSVQGTGANVLTF.

The CDR3 DNA follows: TGCGCCAGCAGCGTAGAGGGACAGGGGACCTACAATGAGCAGTTCTTC. Translated, it gives CASSVEGQGTYNEQFF. This rearrangement joins TRBV5-1 to TRBJ2-1; 10 bases are a match to TRBD1. With 4 bases clipped from V and 2 bases from J, the junction kept 6 bases outside the gene matches. Germline V CDR1 and CDR2: SGHRS, YFSETQ. The CDR3 covers 16 residues.

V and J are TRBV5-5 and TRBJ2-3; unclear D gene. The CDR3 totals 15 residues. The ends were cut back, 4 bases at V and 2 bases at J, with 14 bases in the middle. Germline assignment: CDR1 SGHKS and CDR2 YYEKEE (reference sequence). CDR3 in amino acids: CASSLLGTLTDTQYF. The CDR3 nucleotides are TGTGCCAGCAGCCTCCTCGGAACACTCACAGATACGCAGTATTTT.